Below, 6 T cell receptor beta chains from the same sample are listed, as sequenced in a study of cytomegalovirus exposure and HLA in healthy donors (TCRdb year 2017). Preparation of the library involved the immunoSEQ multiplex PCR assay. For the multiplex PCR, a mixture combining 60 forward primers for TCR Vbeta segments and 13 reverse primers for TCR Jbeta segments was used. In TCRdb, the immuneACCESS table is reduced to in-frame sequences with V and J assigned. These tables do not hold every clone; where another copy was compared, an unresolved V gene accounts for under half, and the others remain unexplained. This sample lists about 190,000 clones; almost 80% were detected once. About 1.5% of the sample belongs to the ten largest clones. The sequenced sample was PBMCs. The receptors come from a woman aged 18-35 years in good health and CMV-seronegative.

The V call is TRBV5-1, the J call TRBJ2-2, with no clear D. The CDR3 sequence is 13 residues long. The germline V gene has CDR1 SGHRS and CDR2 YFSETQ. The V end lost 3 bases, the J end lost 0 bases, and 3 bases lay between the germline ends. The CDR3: CASSSSNTGELFF. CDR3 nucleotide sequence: TGCGCCAGCAGCTCGTCGAACACCGGGGAGCTGTTTTTT.

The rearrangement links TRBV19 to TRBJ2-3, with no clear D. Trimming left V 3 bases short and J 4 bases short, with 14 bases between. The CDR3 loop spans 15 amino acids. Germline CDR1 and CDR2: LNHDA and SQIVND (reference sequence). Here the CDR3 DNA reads TGTGCCAGTAGTATGAGACTTATTTACGCAGATACGCAGTATTTT. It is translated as CASSMRLIYADTQYF.

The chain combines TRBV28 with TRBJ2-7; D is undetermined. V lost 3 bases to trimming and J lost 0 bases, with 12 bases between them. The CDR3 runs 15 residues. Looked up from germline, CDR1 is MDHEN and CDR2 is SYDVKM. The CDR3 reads CASSFGRLSSYEQYF. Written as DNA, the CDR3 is TGTGCCAGCAGTTTCGGCAGGCTTAGCTCCTACGAGCAGTACTTC.

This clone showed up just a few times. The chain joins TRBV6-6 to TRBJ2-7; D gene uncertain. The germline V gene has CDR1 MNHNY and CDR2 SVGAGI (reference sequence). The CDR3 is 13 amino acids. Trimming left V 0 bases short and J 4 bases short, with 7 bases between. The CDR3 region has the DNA TGTGCCAGCAGTTACTCGAGAACTTACGAGCAGTACTTC. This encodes CASSYSRTYEQYF.

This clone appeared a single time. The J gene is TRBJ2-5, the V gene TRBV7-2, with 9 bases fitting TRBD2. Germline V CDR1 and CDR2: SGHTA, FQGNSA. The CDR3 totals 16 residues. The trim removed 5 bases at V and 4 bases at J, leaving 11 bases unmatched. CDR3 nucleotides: TGTGCCAGCAGCCCCCCGCGAGCGGGAGGACGAGAGACCCAGTACTTC. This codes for CASSPPRAGGRETQYF.

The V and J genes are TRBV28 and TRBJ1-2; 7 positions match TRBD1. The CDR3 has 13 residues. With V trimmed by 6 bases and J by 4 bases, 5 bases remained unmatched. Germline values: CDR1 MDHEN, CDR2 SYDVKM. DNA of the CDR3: TGTGCCAGCAGCCCGGGACAGCCCTATGGCTACACCTTC. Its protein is CASSPGQPYGYTF.